This T cell receptor beta chain was sequenced during a study of blood T cell repertoires in COVID-19. On the study more broadly: COVID-19 samples, acute and convalescent, were from the United States, Italy and Spain.

Germline-derived CDR1 and CDR2 are MNHEY and SVGAGI. V was trimmed by 6 bases and J by 5 bases, leaving 10 bases between them. The CDR3 extends over 12 amino acids. TCRdb's copy holds only in-frame clones and misses some; the assay was immunoSEQ multiplex PCR. The sample holds approximately 98,000 clones, around 81% seen once. The chain recombines TRBV6-5 with TRBJ1-1; D ambiguous. This TCR derives from a man in his 60s with acute or convalescent COVID-19. Source material: peripheral blood. The CDR3 bases are TGTGCCAGCAGCCGGTTGCGGACTGAAGCTTTCTTT. Amino acids: CASSRLRTEAFF.